Sequencing of this T cell receptor beta chain was carried out in a study of shared clonotypes between healthy human individuals (dated by TCRdb to the early 2020s). At the level of the whole study: Two women and a few men aged 18 to 49 years were included in the cohort. Blood TCR repertoires of roughly five healthy adults were deeply sequenced to estimate repertoire size and the extent of clonotype sharing between individuals. Per donor, three plates each were used for CD4 naive and CD4 memory, two for CD8 naive, and one for CD8 memory. To increase sequencing depth and limit assay-specific biases, TCR repertoire library preparation and sequencing were carried out by different laboratories using diverse techniques. Leukapheresis yielded between about 0.9 and 9.5 billion PBMCs per donor. The paper as a whole reports these results and caveats: The genetic and exposure-history diversity represented was limited by the small number of donors. Based on pairwise subsampling, the degree of clonotype sharing among donors was expected to be affected by sequencing depth. Higher generation probabilities were observed for clonotypes shared by all four sorted-subset donors than for non-shared clonotypes. Roughly 5% of naive CD4, 3.5% of naive CD8, approximately 2% of memory CD4, and less than 0.45% of memory CD8 clonotypes were shared across a few donors. Naive subsets generally had larger estimated clonotype richness than memory subsets. Only blood was sampled, and tissue TCR repertoires likely differ from those in blood. Incomplete sequencing was indicated by rarefaction of sorted-subset datasets, despite the large sequencing depth.

The CDR3 starts with the cysteine, ends with the phenylalanine, and has 15 residues. Only CDR3 DNA remains: 45 bases, in frame from the first base. The germline V gene encodes CDR1 SGHRS and CDR2 YFSETQ. V sheds 2 bases and J sheds 2 bases, leaving 14 bases between their ends. Using the deep immunoSEQ assay, TCR CDR3 regions were amplified from genomic DNA by multiplex PCR. Extracted genomic DNA from each cell subset was distributed evenly across all wells of several immunoSEQ 96-well plates, and each plate was treated as a replicate. Each replicate PCR for sorted subsets received about 0.2 ug genomic DNA, equal to 28,000 or so T cell genomes. The purified libraries were quantified using a Qubit 3.0 fluorometer, sized with a Bioanalyzer 2100, and then quantified again using the KAPA Library Quantification kit. Every immunoSEQ 96-well plate was sequenced on a separate single-read 150-cycle Illumina NextSeq 550 flow cell. The paper's data handling went like this. The immunoSEQ output contained only junctional sequences without quality scores, so filtering could not match that applied to full-length reads. Sequences were annotated with PyIR, a Python wrapper for IgBLAST v1.9, using IMGT germline references to assign V/J genes and CDR3. Any read was removed if the V/J assignment was weak (E-value above 1e-6), the CDR3 was missing, or the read contained stop codons, out-of-frame junctions, or ambiguous translated residues. A V3J clonotype was defined by an identical inferred V gene, J gene, and CDR3 amino acid sequence. Percentage overlap between repertoires was computed as shared unique clonotypes divided by the size of the smaller repertoire. RTK rarefaction, the Chao1 estimator, and Recon v2.1 estimates of unobserved clonotypes were used to assess repertoire richness. Generation probabilities for all TCRbeta clonotypes obtained by the gDNA method from a handful of donors were computed using OLGA. TCRdb's version of the immuneACCESS table is confined to in-frame rearrangements and falls short of the full clone set. An unresolved V gene accounts for under half of the shortfall where checked; the remainder is of unknown origin. The V and J calls and clone size were taken over from that table, and D and trimming were inferred from the DNA. This sample lists about a million clones; approximately 80% were detected once. The leading ten clones occupy roughly 0.83% of the sample.

The donors were healthy, HIV-negative adults who had no recently reported acute infections or vaccinations. Only Caucasian adults living in Nashville, Tennessee, USA were represented among the donors. CD4+ T cells were enriched by magnetic negative selection, after which naive cells were positively selected on CD45RA and the negative fraction was taken as the memory subset. After blood collection by leukapheresis, PBMCs were isolated using Ficoll-Histopaque density gradient centrifugation and then cryopreserved in the vapor phase of liquid nitrogen. Analytical flow cytometry was used to check the purity and quantity of each magnetically sorted T cell population. Genomic DNA was isolated from each sorted fraction and quantified by UV absorbance on a Nanodrop 2000c. A note on this clone: This receptor's antigen is unknown. The sample holds no much larger clone one base away, and base qualities are not on file.

The sequence came from a man between 18 and 35 years old in good health. Some clones in this sample may be carry-over from other donors' samples. Sample: memory CD4+ T cells from PBMCs. In the paper's terms, the cell subset or site label means: CD45RA-negative fraction. The V and J segments used are TRBV5-1 and TRBJ2-7; matching of 5 bases hints at TRBD2 as the D gene. The DNA reads as follows: TGCGCCAGCAGCTTTGGTGGACTCTCAGCCTACGAGCAGTACTTC. This yields the protein CASSFGGLSAYEQYF.